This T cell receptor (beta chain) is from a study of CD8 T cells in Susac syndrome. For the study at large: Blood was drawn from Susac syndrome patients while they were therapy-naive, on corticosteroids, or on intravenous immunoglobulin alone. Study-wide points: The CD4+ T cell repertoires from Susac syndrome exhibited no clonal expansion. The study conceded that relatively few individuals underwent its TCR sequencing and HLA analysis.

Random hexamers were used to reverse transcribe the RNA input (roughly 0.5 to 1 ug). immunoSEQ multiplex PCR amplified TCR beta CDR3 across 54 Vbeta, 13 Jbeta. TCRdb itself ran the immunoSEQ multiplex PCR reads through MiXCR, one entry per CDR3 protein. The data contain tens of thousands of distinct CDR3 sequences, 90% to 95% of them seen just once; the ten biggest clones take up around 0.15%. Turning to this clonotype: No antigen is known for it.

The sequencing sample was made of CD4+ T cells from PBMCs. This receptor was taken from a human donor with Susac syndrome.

In DNA, the CDR3 is TGCAGTGCCCCGACAGGGATCGGGGAGCTGTTTTTT. Protein: CSAPTGIGELFF. The chain has TRBV20-1 and TRBJ2-2, with 7 nucleotides matching TRBD1. CDR3 length: 12 residues. J was trimmed by 7 bases and V by 6 bases; bases with no gene match: 5. The germline V gene encodes CDR1 DFQATT and CDR2 SNEGSKA (reference sequence).